This TCR beta chain appears in the sequencing data of a study of low-dose radiotherapy and immunotherapy resistance in tumors. Background on the study: Cohort 1 patients were irradiated with 0.5 Gy fractions every 2 weeks to 6.5 Gy total. Per fraction, Cohort 2 was given 1 Gy every two weeks, accumulating a total of 13 Gy over 26 weeks. Every six weeks patients received intravenous ipilimumab 1 mg/kg, and every two weeks they received intravenous nivolumab 240 mg.

Covering alpha and beta chains, TRAV- and TRBV-specific primers were used for the first-strand cDNA. Amplification, which lasted 20 to 25 PCR cycles, used a constant-region primer and V-primer adapter to amplify TCRs. In vitro transcription served to amplify the mRNA that had been isolated. In TCRdb, the reads were re-called with MiXCR into one record per CDR3 protein. The sample contains 70,000 to 90,000 distinct CDR3 sequences, 15% to 20% of which appear only once. The time point: before trial treatment. This clonotype occurred once. V lost 7 bases and J lost 3, with 7 bases in between. The CDR3 consists of 12 residues. The V gene's germline CDR1 is SGHAT and CDR2 FQNNGV.

The sample consisted of PBMCs, taken before treatment. This receptor was identified in a male donor with prostate cancer. This chain connects TRBV11-2 to TRBJ1-3, with D uncertain. The CDR3 here is CASTLFGNTIYF. The CDR3 bases are TGTGCCAGCACCCTATTTGGAAACACCATATATTTT. The full variable domain, in which reference TRBV11-2 and TRBJ1-3 provide the parts outside the CDR3, is EAGVAQSPRYKIIEKRQSVAFWCNPISGHATLYWYQQILGQGPKLLIQFQNNGVVDDSQLPKDRFSAERLKGVDSTLKIQPAKLEDSAVYLCASTLFGNTIYFGEGSWLTVV.